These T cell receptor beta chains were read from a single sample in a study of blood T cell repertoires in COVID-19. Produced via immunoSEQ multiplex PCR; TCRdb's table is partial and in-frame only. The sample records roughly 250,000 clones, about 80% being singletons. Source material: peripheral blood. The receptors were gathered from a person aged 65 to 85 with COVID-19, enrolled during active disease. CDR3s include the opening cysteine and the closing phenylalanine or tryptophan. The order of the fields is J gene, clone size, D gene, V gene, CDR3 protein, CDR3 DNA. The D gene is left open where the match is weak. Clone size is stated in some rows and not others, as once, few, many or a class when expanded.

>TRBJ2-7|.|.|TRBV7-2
CASSLRQHVSLEQYF
TGTGCCAGCAGCTTACGACAGCATGTCTCTCTCGAGCAGTACTTC
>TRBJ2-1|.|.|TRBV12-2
CASRYTGTGGFDEQFF
TGTGCAAGTCGCTATACCGGGACAGGGGGCTTTGATGAGCAGTTCTTC
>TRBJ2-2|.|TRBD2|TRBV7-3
CASSSTGLAGGGGELFF
TGTGCCAGCAGCTCAACGGGACTAGCGGGGGGGGGCGGGGAGCTGTTTTTT
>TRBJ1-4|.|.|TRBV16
CASSQSGGYEKLFF
TGTGCCAGCAGCCAATCTGGGGGCTATGAAAAACTGTTTTTT
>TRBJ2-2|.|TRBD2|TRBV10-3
CAISESGGDNTGELFF
TGTGCCATCAGTGAGTCTGGGGGGGATAACACCGGGGAGCTGTTTTTT
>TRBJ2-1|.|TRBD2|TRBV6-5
CASRASGSYEQFF
TGTGCCAGCAGAGCTAGCGGGAGCTATGAGCAGTTCTTC
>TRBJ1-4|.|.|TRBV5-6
CASSTRRTATNEKLFF
TGTGCCAGCAGCACCCGGCGGACTGCAACTAATGAAAAACTGTTTTTT
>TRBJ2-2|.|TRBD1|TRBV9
CASSVGTGGGGGELFF
TGTGCCAGCAGCGTAGGGACAGGGGGCGGTGGCGGGGAGCTGTTTTTT
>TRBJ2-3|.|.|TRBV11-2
CASTNSVQNTQYF
TGTGCCAGCACCAATTCGGTCCAAAATACGCAGTATTTT
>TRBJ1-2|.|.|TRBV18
CASSPGGDYGYTF
TGTGCCAGCTCACCTGGGGGGGACTATGGCTACACCTTC
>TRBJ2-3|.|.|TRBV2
CASSFPDTQYF
TGTGCCAGCTCATTTCCCGATACGCAGTATTTT
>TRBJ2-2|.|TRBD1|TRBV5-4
CASSTRTGYPGELFF
TGTGCCAGCAGCACCCGGACAGGGTATCCCGGGGAGCTGTTTTTT
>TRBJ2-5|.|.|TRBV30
CAWSAKPGTQYF
TGTGCCTGGAGCGCGAAGCCCGGGACCCAGTACTTC
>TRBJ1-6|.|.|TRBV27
CASCMVGGRGSPLHF
TGTGCCAGCTGTATGGTGGGGGGTCGGGGATCACCCCTCCACTTT
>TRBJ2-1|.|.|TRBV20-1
CSASPVNEQFF
TGCAGTGCTAGTCCTGTAAATGAGCAGTTCTTC
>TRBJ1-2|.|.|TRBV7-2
CASSPGWIF
TGTGCCAGCAGCCCGGGTTGGATTTTC
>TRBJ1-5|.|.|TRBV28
CASSPLLRVGNQPQHF
TGTGCCAGCAGCCCCCTGCTGAGGGTGGGCAATCAGCCCCAGCATTTT
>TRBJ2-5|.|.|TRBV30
CAWSVLVSQYF
TGTGCCTGGAGTGTACTTGTCTCCCAGTACTTC
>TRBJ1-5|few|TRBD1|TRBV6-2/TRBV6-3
CASSYEDRIEHF
TGTGCCAGCAGTTACGAGGACAGGATTGAGCATTTT
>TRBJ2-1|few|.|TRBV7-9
CASSFLGQAYNEQFF
TGTGCCAGCAGCTTCCTCGGACAAGCCTACAATGAGCAGTTCTTC
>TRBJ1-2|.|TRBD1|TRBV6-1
CASRRRDSNYGYTF
TGTGCCAGCAGGCGCCGGGACAGTAACTATGGCTACACCTTC
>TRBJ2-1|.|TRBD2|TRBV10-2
CASRLGTSGGDEQFF
TGCGCCAGCAGGCTCGGGACTAGCGGGGGGGATGAGCAGTTCTTC
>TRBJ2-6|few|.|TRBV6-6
CATQSSGANVLTF
TGTGCCACCCAGTCATCTGGGGCCAACGTCCTGACTTTC
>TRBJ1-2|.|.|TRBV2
CASSESVLATYGYTF
TGTGCCAGCAGTGAATCGGTTCTCGCCACTTATGGCTACACCTTC
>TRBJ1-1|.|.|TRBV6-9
CASSRNGTRPLNTEAFF
TGTGCCAGCAGCCGCAACGGGACAAGACCGTTGAACACTGAAGCTTTCTTT
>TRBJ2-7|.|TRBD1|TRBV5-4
CASSEDRAAYEQYF
TGTGCCAGCAGCGAGGACAGGGCAGCCTACGAGCAGTACTTC
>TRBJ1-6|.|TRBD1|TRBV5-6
CASSLLGLGGTGASPLHF
TGTGCCAGCAGCTTGCTTGGTTTAGGGGGGACAGGGGCTTCACCCCTCCACTTT
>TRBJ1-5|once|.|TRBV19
CASRRTGRVDQPQHF
TGTGCCAGTCGGCGAACAGGGAGGGTTGATCAGCCCCAGCATTTT
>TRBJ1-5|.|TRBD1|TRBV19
CASRPRTGSGPQHF
TGTGCCAGTAGGCCTAGGACAGGGAGTGGGCCCCAGCATTTT
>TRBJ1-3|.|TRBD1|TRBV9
CASSLRTGPGNTIYF
TGTGCCAGCAGCCTACGGACAGGGCCAGGAAACACCATATATTTT
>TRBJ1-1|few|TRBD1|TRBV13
CASSLPWSDRVWTLGTEAFF
TGTGCCAGCAGCTTACCCTGGTCCGACAGGGTATGGACCTTGGGGACTGAAGCTTTCTTT
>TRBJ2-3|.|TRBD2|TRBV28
CASSPPPGGRFSTDTQYF
TGTGCCAGCAGTCCACCGCCGGGCGGGAGGTTCAGCACAGATACGCAGTATTTT
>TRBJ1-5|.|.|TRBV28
CASSSGRGQPQHF
TGTGCCAGCAGTTCCGGGCGGGGTCAGCCCCAGCATTTT
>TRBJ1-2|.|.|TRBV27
CASSLSRVGGYTF
TGTGCCAGCAGTTTAAGCAGGGTAGGAGGCTACACCTTC
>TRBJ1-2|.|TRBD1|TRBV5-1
CASSHAPGQNYGYTF
TGCGCCAGCAGTCATGCCCCGGGACAGAACTATGGCTACACCTTC
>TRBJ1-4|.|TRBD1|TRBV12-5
CASGIGTGSPVEKLFF
TGTGCTAGTGGTATCGGGACAGGCAGCCCTGTTGAAAAACTGTTTTTT
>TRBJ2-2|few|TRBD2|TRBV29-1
CSVGPGLTTGELFF
TGCAGCGTAGGCCCGGGACTAACCACCGGGGAGCTGTTTTTT
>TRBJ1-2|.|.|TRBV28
CASSPPGAPYGYTF
TGTGCCAGCAGTCCCCCCGGAGCCCCCTATGGCTACACCTTC
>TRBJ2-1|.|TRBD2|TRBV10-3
CATSRGVSGGESSYNEQFF
TGTGCCACCTCTCGAGGGGTTAGCGGGGGGGAAAGCTCCTACAATGAGCAGTTCTTC
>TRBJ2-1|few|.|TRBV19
CASSIDASSSYNEQFF
TGTGCCAGTAGTATAGATGCCTCTAGCTCCTACAATGAGCAGTTCTTC
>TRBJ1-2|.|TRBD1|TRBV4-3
CASSPGQGKYRDGYTF
TGCGCCAGCAGCCCCGGACAGGGGAAATATCGGGATGGCTACACCTTC
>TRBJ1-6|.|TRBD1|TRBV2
CASSTQGAGSPLHF
TGTGCCAGCAGTACCCAGGGGGCGGGTTCACCCCTCCACTTT
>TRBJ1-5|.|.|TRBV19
CASSVPTVQPQHF
TGTGCCAGTAGTGTCCCCACGGTTCAGCCCCAGCATTTT
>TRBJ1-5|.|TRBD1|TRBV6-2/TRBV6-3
CASSRTQGAPGNQPQHF
TGTGCCAGCAGCCGTACCCAGGGGGCTCCGGGCAATCAGCCCCAGCATTTT
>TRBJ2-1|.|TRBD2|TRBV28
CASRSTSGRRLGHEQFF
TGTGCCAGCAGATCGACTAGCGGGAGAAGGCTCGGGCATGAGCAGTTCTTC